Below, 30 T cell receptor beta chains from the same sample are listed, as sequenced in a study of response to subunit inactivated influenza vaccine. MiXCR, applied by TCRdb to the RT-PCR reads, yields one record per CDR3 protein. The table includes about 800,000 distinct CDR3 sequences, around 20% detected once. The specimen comprised PBMCs from blood, sampled 5 to 6 days after vaccination. The receptors derive from a man in his forties or fifties who received an inactivated influenza vaccine.

The chain employs TRBV5-6 and TRBJ2-6; D is unresolved. CDR3 length equals 16 residues. V lost 1 base and J lost 0, with 8 bases in between. Germline lookup yields CDR1 SGHDT and CDR2 YYEEEE. The CDR3 here is CASSLRRLSGANVLTF. CDR3 in DNA: TGTGCCAGCAGCTTGCGACGCCTCTCTGGGGCCAACGTCCTGACTTTC. The complete variable domain, with remaining parts taken from reference TRBV5-6 and TRBJ2-6, reads DAGVTQSPTHLIKTRGQQVTLRCSPKSGHDTVSWYQQALGQGPQFIFQYYEEEERQRGNFPDRFSGHQFPNYSSELNVNALLLGDSALYLCASSLRRLSGANVLTFGAGSRLTVL.

This clonotype has at least ten counts. The V gene is TRBV6-2 or TRBV6-3, the J gene TRBJ2-6; a weak D match, TRBD2 (6 bases). The V and J ends lost 7 bases and 3 bases respectively, with 16 bases between them. Germline V gives CDR1 MNHEY, CDR2 SVGEGT. The CDR3 has 16 residues. The CDR3 protein is CASTLEEGVGANVLTF. The CDR3 bases are TGTGCCAGCACTCTAGAGGAGGGTGTTGGGGCCAACGTCCTGACTTTC.

This clonotype was counted only a few times. The chain recombines TRBV12-3 or TRBV12-4 with TRBJ1-2; D may be TRBD1 (5 bases). The V and J ends lost 2 bases and 6 bases respectively, with 10 bases between them. The CDR3 spans 13 residues. CDR3 bases: TGTGCCAGCAGTTTAACACCGGGGGATGGCTACACCTTC. Its translation is CASSLTPGDGYTF.

The J gene is TRBJ2-3, the V gene TRBV7-8; the D gene is possibly TRBD2 (6 bases). This CDR3 has 15 amino acids. Germline assignment: CDR1 SGHVS and CDR2 FQNEAQ. Trimming cost V 5 bases and J 5 bases, with 17 bases left between them. The CDR3 is CASSPEGSQGDTQYF. As DNA, the CDR3 is TGTGCCAGCAGCCCGGAGGGGAGCCAGGGAGATACGCAGTATTTT.

The CDR3 loop is CARRGTYNEQFF. The CDR3 bases are TGTGCCAGGAGGGGGACCTACAATGAGCAGTTCTTC. The chain has TRBV2 and TRBJ2-1, with TRBD1 as a possible D gene (6 bases). This CDR3 is 12 amino acids long. V lost 9 bases to trimming and J lost 2 bases, with 8 bases between them. CDR1 and CDR2 (germline): SNHLY, FYNNEI. Combining the CDR3 with reference TRBV2 and TRBJ2-1 gives the whole variable domain EPEVTQTPSHQVTQMGQEVILRCVPISNHLYFYWYRQILGQKVEFLVSFYNNEISEKSEIFDDQFSVERPDGSNFTLKIRSTKLEDSAMYFCARRGTYNEQFFGPGTRLTVL.

This chain uses TRBV12-3 or TRBV12-4 with TRBJ2-3, with 9 bases matching TRBD2. The CDR3 has 15 residues. The trim removed 4 bases at V and 4 bases at J, leaving 6 bases unmatched. The CDR3 sequence is CASSSLAGDSDTQYF. Here the CDR3 DNA reads TGTGCCAGCAGTTCATTAGCGGGGGATTCAGATACGCAGTATTTT.

Only a few counts were recorded for this clonotype. V usage is TRBV7-2 and J usage is TRBJ2-1; no reliable D call. This CDR3 is built from 13 residues. V was clipped by 3 bases and J by 2 bases, with 5 bases between them. Germline V gene lookup returns CDR1 SGHTA and CDR2 FQGNSA. CDR3 nucleotide sequence: TGTGCCAGCAGCTTCATAGCCTACAATGAGCAGTTCTTC. Translation: CASSFIAYNEQFF.

The chain has TRBV25-1 and TRBJ1-1; D remains unclear. Between the trimmed V and J ends, which lost 5 bases and 0 bases, there was a span of 13 bases. This CDR3 contains 15 residues. From germline, CDR1 is MGHDK and CDR2 SYGVNS. DNA for the CDR3: TGTGCCAGCAGTCCTAGTCTAGGTCTGAACACTGAAGCTTTCTTT. Encoded protein: CASSPSLGLNTEAFF.

DNA of the CDR3: TGTGCCAGCAGTTTGCTAGCGGGAGGGCCCTACGGTGGGGAGCTGTTTTTT. Protein product: CASSLLAGGPYGGELFF. This chain connects TRBV28 to TRBJ2-2; TRBD2 aligns across 12 bases. The CDR3 has 17 amino acids. V gave up 3 bases and J gave up 8 bases; unmatched junction bases: 10. CDR1 and CDR2 from the germline V gene are MDHEN and SYDVKM.

This clonotype was recorded a few times. The CDR3 coding sequence is TGCAGCGTTTCGCCGGGACTAGCGGGATTAAGTACCTACGAGCAGTACTTC. Translating it yields CSVSPGLAGLSTYEQYF. This chain links TRBV29-1 with TRBJ2-7; 13 bases are a match to TRBD2. Germline V gives CDR1 SQVTM, CDR2 ANQGSEA. The CDR3 length is 17 residues. Germline trimming cut 5 bases from V and 2 bases from J; bases unmatched to any gene: 12.

This clonotype was counted at least ten times. The chain recombines TRBV6-2 or TRBV6-3 with TRBJ1-2; D call uncertain. V lost 2 bases to trimming and J lost 2 bases, with 6 bases between them. This CDR3 is built from 13 residues. Germline V CDR1 and CDR2: MNHEY, SVGEGT. The CDR3 spells CASSYGQNYGYTF. CDR3 bases: TGTGCCAGCAGTTACGGGCAGAACTATGGCTACACCTTC.

The V and J genes are TRBV6-2 or TRBV6-3 and TRBJ2-7, with D possibly TRBD1 on 6 matching bases. The CDR3 extends over 15 amino acids. CDR1 and CDR2 from the germline V gene are MNHEY and SVGEGT. Trimming took 4 bases from V and 6 from J, leaving 19 bases between them. This chain's CDR3 is CASSSPNRGLGEQYF. The CDR3 DNA is TGTGCCAGCAGTTCCCCGAATAGGGGGTTGGGCGAGCAGTACTTC.

This clonotype was found a few times. The rearrangement joins TRBV20-1 to TRBJ2-5, with D perhaps matching TRBD1 or TRBD2 (5 bases each). Germline loops: CDR1 DFQATT, CDR2 SNEGSKA (reference sequence). The V end lost 6 bases, the J end lost 9 bases, and 20 bases lay between the germline ends. There are 13 residues in the CDR3. CDR3: CSAPGTRRVAQYF. The CDR3 nucleotides read TGCAGTGCGCCCGGGACCCGAAGGGTGGCCCAGTACTTC.

This clonotype turned up a few times. The V gene is TRBV4-2, the J gene TRBJ2-7; 9 bases map to TRBD2. Germline CDR1 is LGHNA and CDR2 is YNFKEQ. V lost 6 bases to trimming and J lost 3 bases; unmatched junction nucleotides: 12. This CDR3 has 16 residues. The CDR3 sequence: CASRGEMTSGSYEQYF. CDR3 DNA: TGTGCCAGCAGGGGGGAAATGACTAGCGGTAGCTACGAGCAGTACTTC.

The chain joins TRBV2 to TRBJ2-1; D call uncertain. Germline V gene lookup returns CDR1 SNHLY and CDR2 FYNNEI. The CDR3 is 13 residues long. The V and J ends lost 6 bases and 1 base respectively, with 7 bases between them. For the CDR3, the DNA is TGTGCCAGCAGCGAGAAATCCTACAATGAGCAGTTCTTC. The encoded protein is CASSEKSYNEQFF.

This chain joins TRBV6-5 and TRBJ2-2; no definite D call. The CDR3 spans 12 residues. CDR1 is MNHEY, CDR2 SVGAGI, per germline. V was pared by 6 bases and J by 5 bases, with 7 bases between. CDR3 region: CASRLSTGELFF. CDR3 bases: TGTGCCAGCAGGCTCAGTACCGGGGAGCTGTTTTTT.

This clonotype came up many times. This sequence joins TRBV27 and TRBJ2-2; no firm D call. Trimming took off 8 bases at V and 3 bases at J, with 4 bases between the two ends. This CDR3 region has 11 residues. Germline CDR1 is MNHEY and CDR2 is SMNVEV (reference sequence). The DNA for the CDR3 is TGTGCCAGCGGGGACACCGGGGAGCTGTTTTTT. This translates into CASGDTGELFF.

The chain uses TRBV9 and TRBJ1-2; 10 bases map to TRBD1. V trimming: 4 bases; J trimming: 8 bases; junction bases outside the gene matches: 8. The CDR3 has 14 amino acids. The V gene's germline CDR1 is SGDLS and CDR2 YYNGEE. The CDR3 bases are TGTGCCAGCAGCCCGGGGACAGGGGAGATGGGCTACACCTTC. As protein: CASSPGTGEMGYTF.

The chain joins TRBV4-2 to TRBJ2-5; a weak D match, TRBD2 (5 bases). CDR1 is LGHNA and CDR2 is YNFKEQ in the germline V gene. This CDR3 has 17 residues. The V and J ends lost 2 bases and 0 bases respectively, with 16 bases between them. The CDR3: CASSQPPDSDYQETQYF. CDR3 nucleotide sequence: TGTGCCAGCAGCCAACCCCCGGACTCAGATTACCAAGAGACCCAGTACTTC.

This chain uses TRBV30 with TRBJ1-1; a weak D match, TRBD1 (6 bases). The CDR3 is 13 residues long. Per the germline V gene, CDR1 is GTSNPN and CDR2 is SVGIG (reference sequence). Deletions cut 4 bases from V and 0 bases from J, with 9 bases between. The CDR3: CAWKGQLNTEAFF. CDR3 coding DNA: TGTGCCTGGAAAGGACAGCTGAACACTGAAGCTTTCTTT.

The table lists this clonotype with a few counts. This chain uses TRBV12-3 or TRBV12-4 with TRBJ2-5; 9 bases agree with TRBD2. The CDR3 is made up of 15 amino acids. The V and J ends lost 3 bases and 1 base, in that order; junction bases with no gene match: 3. CDR3 residues: CASSFSGGGQETQYF. The CDR3 nucleotides are TGTGCCAGCAGTTTTAGCGGGGGAGGCCAAGAGACCCAGTACTTC.

The chain joins TRBV24-1 to TRBJ2-2, with 8 bases that match TRBD1. This CDR3 has 14 residues. Germline V CDR1 and CDR2: KGHDR, SFDVKD. After removal of 4 bases from V and 9 bases from J, the junction contained 6 bases not matched to a gene. CDR3: CATSDSDRGRELFF. CDR3 DNA sequence: TGTGCCACCAGTGACAGTGACAGGGGCCGGGAGCTGTTTTTT.

This clonotype turned up a few times. This chain joins TRBV3-1 and TRBJ2-1; 13 nucleotides align to TRBD2. With 6 bases clipped from V and 8 bases from J, the junction kept 7 bases outside the gene matches. Germline CDR1 LGHDT, CDR2 YNNKEL (reference sequence). The CDR3 contains 15 residues. For the CDR3, the DNA is TGTGCCAGCAGGCCAACTAGCGGGGGGGTGGATGAGCAGTTCTTC. This sequence encodes CASRPTSGGVDEQFF.

Only a few counts were recorded for this clonotype. The chain is built from TRBV20-1 and TRBJ2-2; D is ambiguous. Deletions cut 6 bases from V and 4 bases from J, with 9 bases between. Germline V gene sequence: CDR1 DFQATT, CDR2 SNEGSKA (reference sequence). The CDR3 is 12 residues long. The CDR3 DNA follows: TGCAGTGCCCGACACCCCACCGGGGAGCTGTTTTTT. Translation gives CSARHPTGELFF.

This clonotype was detected a few times. The chain has TRBV29-1 and TRBJ2-7, with 7 bases identical to TRBD1. There are 13 residues in the CDR3. From germline, CDR1 is SQVTM and CDR2 ANQGSEA. The ends lost 7 bases at V and 0 bases at J; junction bases unmatched: 6. CDR3 DNA sequence: TGCAGCGCAAAACAGGGGCTCTCCTACGAGCAGTACTTC. Its translation is CSAKQGLSYEQYF.

Only a few counts were recorded for this clonotype. This chain uses TRBV12-3 or TRBV12-4 with TRBJ2-1; TRBD1 is a possible D gene (6 bases). Between the trimmed V and J ends, which lost 4 bases and 4 bases, there was a span of 20 bases. There are 17 residues in the CDR3. For the CDR3, the DNA is TGTGCCAGCAGTTCACACCGGGACACAATACTTTACAATGAGCAGTTCTTC. It yields the protein CASSSHRDTILYNEQFF.

This clonotype turned up a few times. CDR3 protein: CASSLDLQGTEAFF. The CDR3 region has the DNA TGCGCCAGCAGCTTGGACCTTCAGGGAACTGAAGCTTTCTTT. The chain employs TRBV5-1 and TRBJ1-1; a possible D gene is TRBD1 (5 bases). The CDR3 has 14 amino acids. Trimming cost V 0 bases and J 5 bases, with 11 bases left between them. Per the germline V gene, CDR1 is SGHRS and CDR2 is YFSETQ.

The chain carries TRBV4-3 and TRBJ1-2; D is perhaps TRBD1 (6 bases). The V gene's germline CDR1 is LGHNA and CDR2 YSLEER. Trimming took 0 bases from V and 0 from J, leaving 14 bases between them. CDR3 size: 17 residues. DNA for the CDR3: TGCGCCAGCAGCCAAGAAGGTGGAAGGACAGCTAACTATGGCTACACCTTC. It is translated as CASSQEGGRTANYGYTF.

In its sample, this clonotype was seen a few times. V is TRBV11-1 and J is TRBJ2-5; a weak D match, TRBD2 (5 bases). Germline loops: CDR1 SGHAT, CDR2 FQDESV (reference sequence). The CDR3 length is 19 residues. V lost 2 bases and J 5 bases, leaving 27 bases between the germline ends. The chain's CDR3 is CASSLTRTSQVWRFETQYF. The CDR3, as DNA: TGTGCCAGCAGCTTAACCAGGACTTCCCAAGTCTGGAGGTTTGAGACCCAGTACTTC.

This clonotype was recorded a few times. V and J are TRBV20-1 and TRBJ2-7, with 7 bases aligning to TRBD1. There are 13 residues in the CDR3. Unmatched junction bases numbered 8, after V lost 4 bases and J lost 5 bases. CDR1 is DFQATT and CDR2 is SNEGSKA in the germline V gene (reference sequence). CDR3 sequence reads: CSAMGQIIHEQYF. The CDR3 DNA follows: TGCAGTGCTATGGGACAGATTATCCACGAGCAGTACTTC.